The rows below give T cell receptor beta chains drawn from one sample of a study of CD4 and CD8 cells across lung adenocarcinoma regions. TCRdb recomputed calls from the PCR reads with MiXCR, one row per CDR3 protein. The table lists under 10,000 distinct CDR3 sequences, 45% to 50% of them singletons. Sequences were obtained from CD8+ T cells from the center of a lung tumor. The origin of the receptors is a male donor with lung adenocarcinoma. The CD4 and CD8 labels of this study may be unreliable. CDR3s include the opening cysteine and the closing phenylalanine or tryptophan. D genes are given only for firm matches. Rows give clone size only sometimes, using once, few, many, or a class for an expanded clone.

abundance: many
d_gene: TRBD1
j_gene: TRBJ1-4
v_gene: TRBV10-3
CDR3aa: CAISDRTGMGANEKLFF
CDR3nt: TGTGCCATCAGTGATCGGACAGGGATGGGGGCAAATGAAAAACTGTTTTTT

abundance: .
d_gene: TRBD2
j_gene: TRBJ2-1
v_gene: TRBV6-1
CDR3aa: CASSGGLAGGIETQFF
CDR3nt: TGTGCCAGCAGTGGAGGACTAGCGGGGGGGATAGAGACCCAGTTCTTC

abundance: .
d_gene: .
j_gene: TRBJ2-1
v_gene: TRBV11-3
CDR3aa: CASSFSDAAYNEQFF
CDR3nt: TGTGCCAGCAGCTTCTCAGACGCAGCCTACAATGAGCAGTTCTTC

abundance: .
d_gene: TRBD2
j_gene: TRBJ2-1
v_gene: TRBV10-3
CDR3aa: CAISDRQGGNEQFF
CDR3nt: TGTGCCATCAGTGATAGGCAGGGAGGGAATGAGCAGTTCTTC

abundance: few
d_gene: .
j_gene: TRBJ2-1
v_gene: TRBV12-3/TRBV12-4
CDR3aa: CASSHQGTEQFF
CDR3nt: TGTGCCAGCAGTCACCAGGGGACTGAGCAGTTCTTC

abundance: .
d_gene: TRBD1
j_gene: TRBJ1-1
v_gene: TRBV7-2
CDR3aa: CASSPSWDRKWETFF
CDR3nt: TGTGCCAGCAGCCCTAGTTGGGACAGGAAATGGGAGACTTTCTTT

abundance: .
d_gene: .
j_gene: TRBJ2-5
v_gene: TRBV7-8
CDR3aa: CASSLRLGSRETQYF
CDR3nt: TGTGCCAGCAGCTTAAGGTTAGGAAGTAGAGAGACCCAGTACTTC

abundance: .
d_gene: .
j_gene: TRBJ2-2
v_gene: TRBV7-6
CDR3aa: CASSSQDPGYTGELFF
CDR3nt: TGTGCCAGCAGCTCCCAAGATCCGGGCTACACCGGGGAGCTGTTTTTT

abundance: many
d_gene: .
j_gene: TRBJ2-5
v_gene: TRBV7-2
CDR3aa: CASSLERTTQETQYF
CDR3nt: TGTGCCAGCAGCTTAGAAAGGACTACCCAAGAGACCCAGTACTTC

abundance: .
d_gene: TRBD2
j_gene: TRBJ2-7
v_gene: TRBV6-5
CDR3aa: CASSHQTSGYYEQYF
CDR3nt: TGTGCCAGCAGTCACCAGACTAGCGGGTACTACGAGCAGTACTTC

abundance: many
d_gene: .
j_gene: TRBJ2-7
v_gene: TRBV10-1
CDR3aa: CASSPRDRPYEQYF
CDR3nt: TGCGCCAGCAGTCCCCGGGACCGACCCTACGAGCAGTACTTC

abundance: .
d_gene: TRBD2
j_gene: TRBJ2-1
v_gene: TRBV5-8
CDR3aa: CVSSPRLAAAYNEQFF
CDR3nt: TGTGTCAGCAGCCCCCGACTAGCCGCCGCTTACAATGAGCAGTTCTTC

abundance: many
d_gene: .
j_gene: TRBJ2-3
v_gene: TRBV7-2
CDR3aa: CASSLLGAGVTDTQYF
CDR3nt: TGTGCCAGCAGCTTATTGGGGGCCGGTGTCACAGATACGCAGTATTTT

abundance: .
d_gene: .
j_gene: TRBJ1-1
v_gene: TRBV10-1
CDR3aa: CASSGRAAEAFF
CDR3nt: TGCGCCAGCAGCGGGCGGGCGGCTGAAGCTTTCTTT

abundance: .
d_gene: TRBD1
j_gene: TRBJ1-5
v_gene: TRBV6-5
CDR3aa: CASSFWDRAQSQHF
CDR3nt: TGTGCCAGCAGTTTCTGGGACAGAGCCCAGTCCCAGCATTTT

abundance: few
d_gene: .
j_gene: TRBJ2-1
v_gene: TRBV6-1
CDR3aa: CASSTRRGGPNEQFF
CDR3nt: TGTGCCAGCAGTACCCGGCGTGGGGGGCCGAATGAGCAGTTCTTC

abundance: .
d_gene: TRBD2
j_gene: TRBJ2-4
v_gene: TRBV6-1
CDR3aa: CASSEPAGVVGGEQYF
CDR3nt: TGTGCCAGCAGTGAACCGGCGGGAGTGGTGGGGGGTGAGCAGTACTTC

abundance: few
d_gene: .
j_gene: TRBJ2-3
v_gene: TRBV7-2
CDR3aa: CASSLGPYSTDTQYF
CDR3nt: TGTGCCAGCAGCTTAGGACCTTACAGCACAGATACGCAGTATTTT

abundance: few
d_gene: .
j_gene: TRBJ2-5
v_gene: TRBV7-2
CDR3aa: CASSPQLDLAETQYF
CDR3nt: TGTGCCAGCAGCCCGCAATTGGACTTAGCGGAGACCCAGTACTTC

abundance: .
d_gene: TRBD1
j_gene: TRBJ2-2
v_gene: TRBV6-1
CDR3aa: CASSERRTGRTGELFF
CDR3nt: TGTGCCAGCAGTGAGAGACGGACAGGGAGGACCGGGGAGCTGTTTTTT

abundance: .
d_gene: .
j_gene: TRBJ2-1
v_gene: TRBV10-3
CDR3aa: CAISHNGNEQFF
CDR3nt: TGTGCCATCAGTCACAACGGCAATGAGCAGTTCTTC

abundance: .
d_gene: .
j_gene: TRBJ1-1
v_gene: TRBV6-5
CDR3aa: CASSSPGNTEAFF
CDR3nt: TGTGCCAGCAGTTCGCCAGGGAACACTGAAGCTTTCTTT

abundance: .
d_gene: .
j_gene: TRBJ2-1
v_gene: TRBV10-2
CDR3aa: CASSHGAGVSYNEQFF
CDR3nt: TGCGCCAGCAGCCACGGGGCAGGGGTGTCCTACAATGAGCAGTTCTTC

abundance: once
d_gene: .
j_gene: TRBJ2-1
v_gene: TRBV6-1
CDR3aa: CASSLRASSEQFF
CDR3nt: TGTGCCAGCTCCCTAAGAGCGAGCAGTGAGCAGTTCTTC

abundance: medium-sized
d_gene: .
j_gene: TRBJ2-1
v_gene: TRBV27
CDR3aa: CASSSATRTVPEQFF
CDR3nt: TGTGCCAGCAGTTCAGCGACTAGGACCGTCCCTGAGCAGTTCTTC

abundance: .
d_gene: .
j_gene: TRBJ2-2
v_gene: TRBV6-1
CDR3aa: CASKRRALGELFF
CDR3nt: TGTGCCTCCAAGCGGCGGGCCCTCGGGGAGCTGTTTTTT

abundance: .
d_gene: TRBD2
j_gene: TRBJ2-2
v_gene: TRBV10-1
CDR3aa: CASSFGGASGTGELFF
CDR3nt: TGCGCCAGCAGTTTCGGGGGGGCCTCTGGGACCGGGGAGCTGTTTTTT

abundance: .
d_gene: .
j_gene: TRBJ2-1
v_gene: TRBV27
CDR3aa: CASSLVTLNEQFF
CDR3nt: TGTGCCAGCAGTTTGGTTACCCTCAATGAGCAGTTCTTC

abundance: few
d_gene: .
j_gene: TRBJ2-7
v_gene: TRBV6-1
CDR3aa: CASSEVGTHYEQYF
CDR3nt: TGTGCCAGCAGTGAGGTCGGGACACACTACGAGCAGTACTTC

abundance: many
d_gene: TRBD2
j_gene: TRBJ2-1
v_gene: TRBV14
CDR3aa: CASSLTRGLSGRNEQFF
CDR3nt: TGTGCCAGCAGCTTAACAAGGGGACTTAGCGGGAGAAATGAGCAGTTCTTC

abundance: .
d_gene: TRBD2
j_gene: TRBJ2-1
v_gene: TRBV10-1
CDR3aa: CASSESSGISEQFF
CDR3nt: TGCGCCAGCAGTGAGAGTAGCGGGATTAGTGAGCAGTTCTTC

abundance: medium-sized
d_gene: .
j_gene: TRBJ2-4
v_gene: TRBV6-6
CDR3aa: CASRLLLAKNIQYF
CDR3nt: TGTGCCAGCAGGCTTTTACTAGCCAAAAACATTCAGTACTTC

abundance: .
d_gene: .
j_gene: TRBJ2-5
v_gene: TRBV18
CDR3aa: CASSPIMGQETQYF
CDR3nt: TGTGCCAGCTCACCCATAATGGGACAAGAGACCCAGTACTTC

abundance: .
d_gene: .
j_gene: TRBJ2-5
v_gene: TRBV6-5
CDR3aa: CASSYAAAGGRETQYF
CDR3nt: TGTGCCAGCAGTTACGCCGCGGCCGGGGGTAGGGAGACCCAGTACTTC

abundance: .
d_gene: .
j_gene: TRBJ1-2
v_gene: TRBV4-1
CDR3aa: CASSLPGSYGYTF
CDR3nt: TGCGCCAGCAGCCTCCCAGGGTCCTATGGCTACACCTTC

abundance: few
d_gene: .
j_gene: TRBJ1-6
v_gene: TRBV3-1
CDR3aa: CASSQVPGAYNSPLHF
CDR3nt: TGTGCCAGCAGCCAAGTTCCGGGCGCCTATAATTCACCCCTCCACTTT

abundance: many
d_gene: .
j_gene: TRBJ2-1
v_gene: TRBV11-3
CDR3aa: CASSLDAAAHNEQFF
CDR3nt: TGTGCCAGCAGCTTAGATGCAGCGGCCCACAATGAGCAGTTCTTC

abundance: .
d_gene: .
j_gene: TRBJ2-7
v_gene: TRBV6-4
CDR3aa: CARGHRAKNMQYF
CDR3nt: TGTGCCAGGGGGCACCGAGCCAAAAATATGCAGTACTTC

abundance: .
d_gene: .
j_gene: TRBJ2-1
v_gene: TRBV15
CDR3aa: CATGSSSYNEQFF
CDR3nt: TGTGCCACCGGGTCGAGCTCCTACAATGAGCAGTTCTTC

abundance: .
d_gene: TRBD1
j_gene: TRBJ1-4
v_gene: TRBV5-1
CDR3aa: CASSPTGGTEKLFF
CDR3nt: TGCGCCAGCAGTCCGACAGGGGGGACTGAAAAACTGTTTTTT

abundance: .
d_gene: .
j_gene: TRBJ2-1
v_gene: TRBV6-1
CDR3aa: CASSEGSGIQGQFF
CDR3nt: TGTGCCAGCAGTGAAGGATCGGGAATTCAGGGGCAGTTCTTC

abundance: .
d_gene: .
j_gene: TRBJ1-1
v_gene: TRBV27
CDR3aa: CASSLEPHLVYTEAFF
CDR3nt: TGTGCCAGCAGTTTGGAGCCGCATCTAGTCTACACTGAAGCTTTCTTT

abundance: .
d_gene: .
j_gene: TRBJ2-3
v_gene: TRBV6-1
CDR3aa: CASSEAPRGWADTQYF
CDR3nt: TGTGCCAGCAGTGAAGCGCCGCGGGGATGGGCAGATACGCAGTATTTT

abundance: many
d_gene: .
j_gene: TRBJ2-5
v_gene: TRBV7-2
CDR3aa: CASSLVGPETQYF
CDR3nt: TGTGCCAGCAGCTTAGTAGGCCCGGAGACCCAGTACTTC

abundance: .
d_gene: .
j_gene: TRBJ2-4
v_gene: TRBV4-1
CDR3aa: CASSQGVGPEIVQYF
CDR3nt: TGCGCCAGCAGCCAGGGGGTGGGGCCCGAAATTGTGCAGTATTTC

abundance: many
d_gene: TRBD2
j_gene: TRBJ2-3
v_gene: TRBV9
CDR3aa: CASSVAPSGRSTDTQYF
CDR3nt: TGTGCCAGCAGCGTAGCTCCCAGCGGGAGGTCCACAGATACGCAGTATTTT

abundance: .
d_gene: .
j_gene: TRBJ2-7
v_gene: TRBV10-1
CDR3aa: CAISSWGRSSYEQYF
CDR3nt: TGCGCCATTAGCTCATGGGGGAGGAGCTCCTACGAGCAGTACTTC

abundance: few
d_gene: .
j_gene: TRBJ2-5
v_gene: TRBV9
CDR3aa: CASSPTGAKETQYF
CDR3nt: TGTGCCAGCAGCCCCACCGGGGCGAAAGAGACCCAGTACTTC

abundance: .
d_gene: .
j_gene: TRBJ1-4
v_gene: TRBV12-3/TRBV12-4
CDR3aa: CASSFRGGEKLFF
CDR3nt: TGTGCCAGCAGTTTTCGGGGCGGGGAAAAACTGTTTTTT

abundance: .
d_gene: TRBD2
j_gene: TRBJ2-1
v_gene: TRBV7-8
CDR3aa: CASSLEAGGLYNEQFF
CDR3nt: TGTGCCAGCAGCTTAGAAGCGGGAGGGTTATACAATGAGCAGTTCTTC

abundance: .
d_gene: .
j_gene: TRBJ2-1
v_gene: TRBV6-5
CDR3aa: CASSYRAPLARGDEQFF
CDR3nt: TGTGCCAGCAGTTACAGGGCCCCACTAGCAAGAGGGGATGAGCAGTTCTTC